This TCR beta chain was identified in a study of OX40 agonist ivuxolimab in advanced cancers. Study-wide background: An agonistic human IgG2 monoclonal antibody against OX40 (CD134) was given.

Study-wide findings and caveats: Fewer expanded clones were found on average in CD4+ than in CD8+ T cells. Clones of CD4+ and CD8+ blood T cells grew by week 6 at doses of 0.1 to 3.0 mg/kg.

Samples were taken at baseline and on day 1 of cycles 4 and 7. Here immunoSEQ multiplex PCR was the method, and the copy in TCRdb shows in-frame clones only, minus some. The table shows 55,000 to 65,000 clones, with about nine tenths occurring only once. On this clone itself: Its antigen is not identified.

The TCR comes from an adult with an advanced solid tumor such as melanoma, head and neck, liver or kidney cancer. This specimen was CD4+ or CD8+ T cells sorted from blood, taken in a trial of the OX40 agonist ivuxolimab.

The CDR3 spells CASSQGSLSGNTIYF. The CDR3 nucleotides read TGCGCCAGCAGCCAAGGTTCGCTCTCTGGAAACACCATATATTTT. This rearrangement joins TRBV4-3 to TRBJ1-3; D unresolved. Trimming shortened V by 1 base and J by 0 bases, and 7 bases separated the two germline ends. The CDR3 covers 15 residues. The germline gives CDR1 LGHNA, CDR2 YSLEER.